Listed below are T cell receptor beta chains from one sample, sequenced in a study of shared clonotypes between healthy human individuals. Libraries were prepared by immunoSEQ multiplex PCR; TCRdb keeps only in-frame clonotypes and omits some of them. This sample has some 980,000 clones; over 75% occur once, and the top ten carry around 1.4%. The sample consisted of memory CD4+ T cells sorted from blood. The source is a man in his late teens or twenties in good health. The CDR3 runs from the conserved cysteine through the conserved F or W. Fields, in order: V gene, J gene, CDR3 protein.

TRBV5-1	TRBJ2-7	CASSLGQWSNEQYF
TRBV20-1	TRBJ2-7	CSASRLPEQYF
TRBV9	TRBJ1-6	CASGDRGNSPLHF
TRBV5-4	TRBJ1-1	CASSGTGAGLTNTEAFF
TRBV27	TRBJ1-4	CASRLRTGGGTNEKLFF
TRBV5-1	TRBJ1-4	CASSAGTATNEKLFF
TRBV11-3	TRBJ2-7	CASSFPDSAEGFTYEQYF
TRBV18	TRBJ1-2	CASPPSDTRGYTF
TRBV6-5	TRBJ2-2	CASSWGTRDGELFF
TRBV10-3	TRBJ1-3	CAITGQLGTGNTIYF
TRBV4-1	TRBJ1-1	CASSQLQLNTEAFF
TRBV18	TRBJ2-3	CASSPLFGDTQYF
TRBV7-8	TRBJ2-7	CASSLIGNEQYF
TRBV27	TRBJ1-1	CASSRGSTLGTEAFF
TRBV7-2	TRBJ2-7	CASSQAASGINEQYF
TRBV9	TRBJ2-7	CASSVGSGLFDYEQYF
TRBV6-6	TRBJ2-7	CASTGAGGVFEQYF
TRBV27	TRBJ2-7	CASSYGVRDRALQQYF
TRBV4-1	TRBJ1-6	CASSQGDRDNSPLHF
TRBV27	TRBJ2-1	CASSSPRGRGGNEQFF
TRBV18	TRBJ1-1	CASSGGDTEAFF
TRBV6-5	TRBJ2-7	CASSSTGSSEQYF
TRBV9	TRBJ1-1	CASSVGPSGTEAFF
TRBV25-1	TRBJ1-1	CASDGTGWGAEAFF
TRBV5-1	TRBJ1-2	CASSLVVAGAGGYTF
TRBV11-2	TRBJ2-3	CASSVQGRITDTQYF
TRBV11-2	TRBJ1-2	CASSLDYSRLSGYTF
TRBV30	TRBJ1-5	CASSRVSSNQPQHF
TRBV4-1	TRBJ1-6	CASSRGTGDYNSPLHF
TRBV5-1	TRBJ2-6	CASRELTESPNVLTF
TRBV7-6	TRBJ2-1	CASSPGLAGGRGSYNEQFF
TRBV2	TRBJ1-2	CASSGRDRYNYGYTF
TRBV5-1	TRBJ1-3	CASSNGQVGNTIYF
TRBV6-5	TRBJ1-3	CASSYSLQLPGNTIYF
TRBV6-1	TRBJ2-5	CASGTGTGGAKTQYF
TRBV28	TRBJ1-2	CASGIFDGRGYTF